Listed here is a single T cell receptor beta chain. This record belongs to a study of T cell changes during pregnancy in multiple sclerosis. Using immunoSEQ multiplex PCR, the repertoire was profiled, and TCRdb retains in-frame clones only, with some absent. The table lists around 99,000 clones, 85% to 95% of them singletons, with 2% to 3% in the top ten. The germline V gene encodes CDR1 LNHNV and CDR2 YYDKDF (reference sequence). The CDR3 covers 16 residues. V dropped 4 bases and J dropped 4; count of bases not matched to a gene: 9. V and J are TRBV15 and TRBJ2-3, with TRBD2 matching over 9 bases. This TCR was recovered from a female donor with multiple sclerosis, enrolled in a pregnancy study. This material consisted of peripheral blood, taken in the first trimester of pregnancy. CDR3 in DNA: TGTGCCACCAGCAACGAGGCGGGAGGGCCCCCAGATACGCAGTATTTT. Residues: CATSNEAGGPPDTQYF.